The sample holds a few counts of the clone carrying this T cell receptor beta chain. Its specificity is not known. The TCRbeta library incorporated unique molecular identifiers. One entry per CDR3 protein results from TCRdb running MiXCR on the PCR reads. The sample records 530,000 or so distinct CDR3 sequences, 20% to 30% being singletons. This CDR3 is built from 14 residues. The V gene's germline CDR1 is MNHEY and CDR2 SVGAGI. Trimming shortened V by 6 bases and J by 6 bases, and 16 bases separated the two germline ends. This entry is derived from a study of T-cell reconstitution after alpha-beta-depleted transplantation in children. Notes on the study in general: Recipient T cells and thymic progenitors that survived were the source of the high TCRbeta diversity seen at day 60 in some patients.

The chain links TRBV6-5 to TRBJ2-3; D possibly matches TRBD1 or TRBD2 (6 bases each). The sample was PBMCs, taken before TCRalphabeta/CD19-depleted stem cell transplant. This receptor was taken from a boy in the first two years of life with Wiskott-Aldrich syndrome, due to receive a stem cell transplant. The CDR3 DNA reads TGTGCCAGCAGGTCCCCGGGGGCCTATGATACGCAGTATTTT. It is translated as CASRSPGAYDTQYF.